The 27 T cell receptor beta chains presented below share a single source sample, sequenced in a study of blood T cell repertoires in COVID-19 (dated by TCRdb to the early 2020s). The method behind the library was the immunoSEQ multiplex PCR assay. The source is immuneACCESS, and TCRdb retained only in-frame sequences with V and J called. Part of the clones is not carried over; for the studies checked, unresolved V genes explain less than half of this, and the remainder is unexplained. The sample records some 250,000 clones, roughly 76% of which are singletons. The top ten clonotypes cover roughly 8% of the sample. Sequencing was carried out using peripheral blood. All receptors derive from a woman over 75 with COVID-19, enrolled during active disease.

The table lists this clone with a count of one. The V gene is TRBV30, the J gene TRBJ1-5; tentatively, D is TRBD1 (6 bases). The germline CDR1 and CDR2 sequences are GTSNPN and SVGIG (reference sequence). The CDR3 loop spans 13 amino acids. Trimming left V 4 bases short and J 4 bases short, with 11 bases between. This CDR3 is CAWTGARNQPQHF. The CDR3 coding sequence is TGTGCCTGGACAGGGGCCCGAAATCAGCCCCAGCATTTT.

The V and J genes are TRBV7-3 and TRBJ1-2; 12 nucleotides match TRBD1. Germline loops: CDR1 SGHTA, CDR2 FQGTGA. The CDR3 is made up of 16 amino acids. J lost 8 bases, V lost 4 bases, and 11 bases had no gene match. In DNA form, the CDR3 reads TGTGCCAGCAGCTCCTCGGGACAGGGGGCAATGAGCGGCTACACCTTC. This gives the protein CASSSSGQGAMSGYTF. The full variable domain, completed using reference TRBV7-3 and TRBJ1-2, is GAGVSQTPSNKVTEKGKYVELRCDPISGHTALYWYRQSLGQGPEFLIYFQGTGAADDSGLPNDRFFAVRPEGSVSTLKIQRTERGDSAVYLCASSSSGQGAMSGYTFGSGTRLTVV.

The rearrangement links TRBV10-3 to TRBJ2-1, with D maybe TRBD1 (5 bases). The CDR3 contains 15 residues. The V end was cut by 6 bases, the J end by 8 bases, with 20 bases between. Looked up from germline, CDR1 is ENHRY and CDR2 is SYGVKD. Here the CDR3 reads CAIRPDNWARDEQFF. The CDR3, as DNA: TGTGCCATCAGACCCGATAACTGGGCCAGGGATGAGCAGTTCTTC.

The chain is built from TRBV30 and TRBJ1-6, with D hard to call. This CDR3 is 14 amino acids long. Germline assignment: CDR1 GTSNPN and CDR2 SVGIG (reference sequence). The V gene lost 4 bases and the J gene lost 6 bases, with 13 bases spanning the gap. The DNA for the CDR3 is TGTGCCTGGAAGGCCGGGGTCCTTAATTCACCCCTCCACTTT. Translation gives CAWKAGVLNSPLHF.

V gene TRBV5-4 combines with J gene TRBJ1-2, with TRBD1 matching over 12 bases. Germline CDR1 and CDR2: SGHNT and YYREEE (reference sequence). V shed 4 bases and J 4 bases; nucleotides not matched to a gene: 8. CDR3 length: 16 residues. The CDR3: CASSRDRGHPLYGYTF. CDR3 DNA: TGTGCCAGCAGCCGGGACAGGGGGCATCCTCTCTATGGCTACACCTTC.

The chain couples TRBV9 to TRBJ2-7, with 9 bases fitting TRBD2. The J segment lost 5 bases and the V segment lost 0 bases, leaving 15 bases of the junction unmatched. CDR3 length: 18 residues. The V gene's germline CDR1 is SGDLS and CDR2 YYNGEE. The CDR3 nucleotides read TGTGCCAGCAGCGTAGGAGGCGGGGGGGCCTTAGGTTCCAACGAGCAGTACTTC. It is translated as CASSVGGGGALGSNEQYF.

V usage is TRBV7-9 and J usage is TRBJ1-2; TRBD1 aligns across 8 bases. Germline assignment: CDR1 SEHNR and CDR2 FQNEAQ (reference sequence). J was trimmed by 8 bases and V by 6 bases; bases with no gene match: 8. This CDR3 has 13 residues. The DNA of the CDR3 is TGTGCCAGCAGTTTCAGGGGGCTGTACGGCTACACCTTC. Amino acid sequence: CASSFRGLYGYTF.

The chain joins TRBV11-2 to TRBJ2-5, with 9 bases lining up with TRBD2. Germline CDR1 SGHAT, CDR2 FQNNGV. V was clipped by 1 base and J by 1 base; unmatched bases: 4. The CDR3 sequence is 16 residues long. The CDR3 DNA sequence: TGTGCCAGCAGCTTAGGCCCAGCGGGAGGCCAAGAGACCCAGTACTTC. Translation: CASSLGPAGGQETQYF.

This chain uses TRBV30 with TRBJ1-5; perhaps TRBD1 as D (6 bases). Trimming took off 2 bases at V and 3 bases at J, with 14 bases between the two ends. This CDR3 is 15 amino acids long. Germline V gives CDR1 GTSNPN, CDR2 SVGIG (reference sequence). CDR3 bases: TGTGCCTGGAGTCGGTTCGGACAGCTCAATCAGCCCCAGCATTTT. It yields the protein CAWSRFGQLNQPQHF.

This chain uses TRBV27 with TRBJ2-7; D uncertain. The length of the CDR3 is 15 residues. The V and J ends lost 5 bases and 4 bases respectively, with 18 bases between them. In germline, CDR1 is MNHEY, CDR2 SMNVEV (reference sequence). Here the CDR3 DNA reads TGTGCCAGCAGTCCCTATGCCCTCCAAGCGTACGAGCAGTACTTC. Translating gives CASSPYALQAYEQYF.

The rearrangement uses TRBV5-6 and TRBJ2-6, with D perhaps TRBD2 (5 bases). The CDR3 has 13 amino acids. V was trimmed by 9 bases and J by 5 bases, leaving 12 bases between them. The V gene's germline CDR1 is SGHDT and CDR2 YYEEEE. CDR3 protein: CATLPGWANVLTF. CDR3 bases: TGTGCCACCCTTCCGGGGTGGGCCAACGTCCTGACTTTC.

The chain is built from TRBV24-1 and TRBJ2-3; 7 bases align to TRBD2. This CDR3 spans 15 amino acids. V lost 3 bases, J lost 6 bases, and 8 bases stayed unmatched. Germline values: CDR1 KGHDR, CDR2 SFDVKD. The CDR3 loop is CATSDPSGAGDTQYF. Here the CDR3 DNA reads TGTGCCACCAGTGATCCAAGCGGAGCGGGGGATACGCAGTATTTT.

The V and J genes are TRBV6-5 and TRBJ2-7; TRBD2 matches 10 bases. The CDR3 has 14 residues. V trimming: 5 bases; J trimming: 6 bases; junction bases outside the gene matches: 7. Germline-derived CDR1 and CDR2 are MNHEY and SVGAGI. In DNA, the CDR3 is TGTGCCAGCAGTCTCAGCGGGAGGGGAGGCGAGCAGTACTTC. Amino acid sequence: CASSLSGRGGEQYF.

This chain links TRBV7-3 with TRBJ2-1, with TRBD2 matching 8 bases. The ends lost 4 bases at V and 10 bases at J; junction bases unmatched: 12. The CDR3 totals 15 residues. Germline CDR1 is SGHTA and CDR2 is FQGTGA. In DNA form, the CDR3 reads TGTGCCAGCAGCTCGCACAGCGGGGGCCTGGGGGAGCAGTTCTTC. It yields the protein CASSSHSGGLGEQFF. The entire variable domain, with the rest obtained from reference TRBV7-3 and TRBJ2-1, is as follows: GAGVSQTPSNKVTEKGKYVELRCDPISGHTALYWYRQSLGQGPEFLIYFQGTGAADDSGLPNDRFFAVRPEGSVSTLKIQRTERGDSAVYLCASSSHSGGLGEQFFGPGTRLTVL.

The gene calls are TRBV27 and TRBJ2-1; 10 bases are shared with TRBD2. J lost 2 bases, V lost 6 bases, and 10 bases had no gene match. The CDR3 length is 17 residues. Germline V gives CDR1 MNHEY, CDR2 SMNVEV (reference sequence). The CDR3 protein is CASRSTGGLATYNEQFF. CDR3 sequence (DNA): TGTGCCAGCAGGTCAACCGGGGGACTAGCGACCTACAATGAGCAGTTCTTC.

This chain joins TRBV24-1 and TRBJ2-1; TRBD2 matches 7 bases. CDR1 is KGHDR, CDR2 SFDVKD, per germline. CDR3 length: 15 residues. Trimming removed 7 bases from V and 7 bases from J; junction bases left unmatched: 12. The CDR3 sequence: CATSPRLAQGNEQFF. The CDR3 DNA sequence: TGTGCCACCAGCCCTAGACTAGCTCAAGGGAATGAGCAGTTCTTC.

V and J are TRBV7-2 and TRBJ1-2, with 7 bases aligning to TRBD1. The CDR3 has 14 residues. The V segment lost 3 bases and the J segment 9 bases; nucleotides outside the gene matches: 10. The germline gives CDR1 SGHTA, CDR2 FQGNSA. CDR3 amino acids: CASSFPPGQLSYTF. CDR3 DNA sequence: TGTGCCAGCAGCTTCCCGCCGGGACAGCTTAGCTACACCTTC.

The sample holds a few counts of this clone. The chain employs TRBV19 and TRBJ1-6; possible D gene TRBD1, 5 bases. Germline CDR1 LNHDA, CDR2 SQIVND (reference sequence). Trimming stripped 7 bases from V and 9 bases from J, with 13 bases between. This CDR3 has 13 residues. In nucleotides, the CDR3 is TGTGCCAGTATGGGGGGGAAAGGTTCACCCCTCCACTTT. Residues: CASMGGKGSPLHF.

This sequence joins TRBV3-1 (or the pseudogene TRBV3-2) and TRBJ1-2; D possibly corresponds to TRBD1 (5 bases). The germline gives CDR1 LGHDT, CDR2 YNNKEL (reference sequence). The CDR3 contains 15 residues. V lost 1 base, J lost 0 bases, and 9 bases lay in between. The CDR3 coding sequence is TGTGCCAGCAGCCAAGCGGGGGGACCTAACTATGGCTACACCTTC. This translates into CASSQAGGPNYGYTF.

The V and J genes are TRBV5-1 and TRBJ2-5; TRBD2 matches 7 bases. Per germline, CDR1 SGHRS and CDR2 YFSETQ. V was pared by 4 bases and J by 5 bases, with 5 bases of the junction left unmatched. The CDR3 runs to 13 residues. The CDR3 reads CASSPSGGETQYF. In DNA, the CDR3 is TGCGCCAGCAGCCCTAGCGGAGGGGAGACCCAGTACTTC.

CDR3 residues: CASSYSGTSSYNEQFF. CDR3 in DNA: TGTGCCAGCAGTTACTCCGGGACTAGCTCCTACAATGAGCAGTTCTTC. The chain combines TRBV9 with TRBJ2-1; 8 bases line up with TRBD2. V gave up 5 bases and J gave up 0 bases; unmatched junction bases: 7. Germline V CDR1 and CDR2: SGDLS, YYNGEE. This CDR3 is built from 16 residues.

This clone is a singleton in its sample. The junction and the germline gene differ at one end; a read error may be behind it. J is TRBJ2-6 and V is TRBV19; the match to TRBD1 covers 7 bases. This CDR3 has 15 amino acids. The germline V gene has CDR1 LNHDA and CDR2 SQIVND (reference sequence). The CDR3 sequence is CGSRGGASGANVLTF. Here the CDR3 DNA reads TGTGGCAGTCGAGGGGGCGCGAGTGGGGCCAACGTCCTGACTTTC.

This chain connects TRBV3-1 (or the pseudogene TRBV3-2) to TRBJ2-5; 8 bases line up with TRBD2. Germline lookup yields CDR1 LGHDT and CDR2 YNNKEL (reference sequence). There are 12 residues in the CDR3. V lost 8 bases to trimming and J lost 3 bases; unmatched junction nucleotides: 2. CDR3 DNA: TGTGCCAGCGGCGGGGGGAAAGAGACCCAGTACTTC. Translation: CASGGGKETQYF.

V usage is TRBV10-3 and J usage is TRBJ2-3; no reliable D call. With 2 bases removed from V and 4 bases from J, the gap between germline ends came to 13 bases. Germline CDR1 reads ENHRY; CDR2 reads SYGVKD. CDR3 length: 15 amino acids. Here the CDR3 reads CAISEAPPGADTQYF. The CDR3, as DNA: TGTGCCATCAGTGAGGCCCCACCCGGAGCAGATACGCAGTATTTT.

This chain joins TRBV29-1 and TRBJ1-1; 10 bases agree with TRBD1. Germline V lookup: CDR1 SQVTM, CDR2 ANQGSEA. V shed 7 bases and J 5 bases; nucleotides not matched to a gene: 4. This CDR3 contains 12 residues. DNA for the CDR3: TGCAGCGGCGGACAGGGGGAAACTGAAGCTTTCTTT. Protein product: CSGGQGETEAFF.

V and J are TRBV6-2 or TRBV6-3 and TRBJ1-2; D gene uncertain. Trimming took 3 bases from V and 0 from J, leaving 8 bases between them. CDR1 and CDR2 (germline): MNHEY, SVGEGT. The CDR3 is 14 amino acids. The CDR3 region is CASSYGLSNYGYTF. The CDR3 DNA reads as TGTGCCAGCAGTTATGGGCTCTCTAACTATGGCTACACCTTC.

This chain connects TRBV7-2 to TRBJ2-5; a possible D gene is TRBD1 (5 bases). There are 15 residues in the CDR3. Trimming cost V 3 bases and J 5 bases, with 16 bases left between them. CDR1 is SGHTA, CDR2 FQGNSA, per germline. CDR3 protein: CASSLGPLIGETQYF. DNA of the CDR3: TGTGCCAGCAGCTTGGGGCCCCTTATCGGGGAGACCCAGTACTTC.